This T cell receptor beta chain was captured by sequencing in a study of blood T cell repertoires in COVID-19. Background on the study: Samples came from the United States, Italy and Spain, spanning acute and convalescent COVID-19. PBMCs, B-cell-depleted T cells, or T cells were the source of the cDNA or gDNA that made up the material.

The germline V gene has CDR1 GTSNPN and CDR2 SVGIG (reference sequence). V was clipped by 7 bases and J by 4 bases; unmatched bases: 6. The length of the CDR3 is 12 residues. As processed by the authors: From reference gene primer amplification, estimates of nucleated cell counts were derived. The protocol was immunoSEQ multiplex PCR, while the TCRdb copy is restricted to in-frame clones and leaves out a portion. V, J and clone size reflect that table, while D and trimming were determined from the DNA. The sample includes tens of thousands of clones, approximately 85% seen only once; the top ten take around 17%.

The sequence was collected from a human donor in a cohort sampled during active COVID-19. This chain uses TRBV30 with TRBJ1-2, with 7 bases fitting TRBD1. Sample: peripheral blood. CDR3 residues: CAFATGSYGYTF. CDR3 nucleotides: TGTGCCTTCGCGACAGGGAGCTATGGCTACACCTTC.